Presented here are 23 T cell receptor beta chains from one specimen sequenced in a study of CD8 T cells in ankylosing spondylitis. TCRdb reprocessed the 5' RACE reads via MiXCR and lists one record per CDR3 protein. The data contain about 700,000 distinct CDR3 sequences, around 17% of them singletons. No antigens are known for them. Study-wide findings and caveats: Seemingly characteristic of ankylosing spondylitis blood was a TCR beta motif consisting of roughly 8 highly homologous variants.

Sequenced sample: blood, either unsorted or a sorted T cell fraction (not recorded which). All receptors come from a male donor with ankylosing spondylitis.

This clonotype was detected only a few times. The J gene is TRBJ2-3, the V gene TRBV12-3 or TRBV12-4; D is perhaps TRBD2 (6 bases). The V and J ends lost 5 bases and 2 bases respectively, with 11 bases between them. The length of the CDR3 is 14 residues. As DNA, the CDR3 is TGTGCCAGCAGTACGGGACTTTACACAGATACGCAGTATTTT. Encoded protein: CASSTGLYTDTQYF.

The rearrangement links TRBV5-1 to TRBJ2-3, with 14 bases identical to TRBD2. CDR1 is SGHRS and CDR2 is YFSETQ in the germline V gene. V shed 4 bases, J shed 0 bases, and the junction held 10 bases outside the gene matches. The CDR3 is made up of 19 amino acids. CDR3: CASSIPGTSGGASTDTQYF. CDR3 coding DNA: TGCGCCAGCAGCATACCCGGGACTAGCGGGGGAGCTAGCACAGATACGCAGTATTTT.

The table lists this clonotype with many counts. The V and J genes are TRBV4-3 and TRBJ2-1, with D possibly TRBD1 on 6 matching bases. V lost 0 bases and J lost 0, with 9 bases in between. CDR1 LGHNA and CDR2 YSLEER come from the germline V gene. This CDR3 comprises 16 residues. The CDR3 protein is CASSQDLGHSYNEQFF. Here the CDR3 DNA reads TGCGCCAGCAGCCAAGATTTGGGACACTCCTACAATGAGCAGTTCTTC.

The genes are TRBV4-1 and TRBJ1-1, with D perhaps matching TRBD1 (6 bases). Germline CDR1 reads MGHRA; CDR2 reads YSYEKL. The CDR3 is made up of 15 amino acids. The V end was cut by 4 bases, the J end by 0 bases, with 12 bases between. CDR3 sequence: CASSLGAGVNTEAFF. The CDR3 DNA is TGCGCCAGCAGCCTTGGGGCAGGGGTGAACACTGAAGCTTTCTTT.

A note on this clonotype: One junction end disagrees with the germline gene, perhaps due to a read error. V is TRBV28 and J is TRBJ2-1; tentatively, D is TRBD2 (6 bases). CDR3 length equals 14 residues. Germline V lookup: CDR1 MDHEN, CDR2 SYDVKM. As DNA, the CDR3 is TGTGCCAGCAGTTCCCTCGAGCTGTGGGAGGACTCAATCTTC. Protein: CASSSLELWEDSIF.

The gene calls are TRBV24-1 and TRBJ1-5; the D is unclear. CDR3 length: 14 residues. The germline V gene encodes CDR1 KGHDR and CDR2 SFDVKD. The ends were cut back, 4 bases at V and 10 bases at J, with 16 bases in the middle. The CDR3 here is CATSDQETIGPQHF. The CDR3 nucleotides are TGTGCCACCAGTGACCAAGAAACTATCGGTCCCCAGCATTTT.

In its sample, this clonotype was seen a few times. The CDR3, as DNA: TGTGCCAGCAGTTACGGGACTAGCGGGAGGGGATGGTACAATGAGCAGTTCTTC. Its translation is CASSYGTSGRGWYNEQFF. The chain employs TRBV6-2 or TRBV6-3 and TRBJ2-1, with 16 bases fitting TRBD2. This CDR3 contains 18 residues. Trimming at V came to 2 bases and at J to 4 bases, leaving 5 bases not matched to a gene. Germline V gene sequence: CDR1 MNHEY, CDR2 SVGEGT.

This sequence joins TRBV7-9 and TRBJ2-1; possibly TRBD1 for D (5 bases). V lost 8 bases and J lost 10, with 15 bases in between. This CDR3 comprises 12 residues. CDR1 and CDR2 from the germline V gene are SEHNR and FQNEAQ (reference sequence). Written as DNA, the CDR3 is TGTGCCAGCTCCTTACAAGACAGAGAGCAGTTCTTC. Translating gives CASSLQDREQFF.

The chain has TRBV20-1 and TRBJ2-5; tentative D call: TRBD1 (6 bases). The CDR3 is 13 residues long. V lost 1 base, J lost 3 bases, and 9 bases lay in between. From germline, CDR1 is DFQATT and CDR2 SNEGSKA (reference sequence). The CDR3 DNA sequence: TGCAGTGCTAGAGTGGGGGCCGAAGAGACCCAGTACTTC. The encoded protein is CSARVGAEETQYF.

Only a few counts were recorded for this clonotype. V usage is TRBV12-3 or TRBV12-4 and J usage is TRBJ2-1, with D tentatively TRBD1 (6 bases). There are 12 residues in the CDR3. V was trimmed by 5 bases and J by 13 bases, leaving 15 bases between them. The CDR3 loop reads CASSQGYAAQFF. CDR3 coding DNA: TGTGCCAGCAGTCAGGGGTATGCTGCACAGTTCTTC.

V usage is TRBV4-3 and J usage is TRBJ2-6; D gene unclear. Between the trimmed V and J ends, which lost 4 bases and 0 bases, there was a span of 10 bases. Germline V CDR1 and CDR2: LGHNA, YSLEER. The CDR3 loop spans 16 amino acids. The DNA for the CDR3 is TGCGCCAGCAGCCCGGGTACTTACTCTGGGGCCAACGTCCTGACTTTC. The encoded protein is CASSPGTYSGANVLTF.

This clonotype was observed a few times. This chain connects TRBV7-2 to TRBJ1-2; the D gene is possibly TRBD1 (5 bases). Germline V lookup: CDR1 SGHTA, CDR2 FQGNSA. V was shortened by 4 bases and J by 3 bases, with 15 bases between the two germline ends. The CDR3 sequence is 15 residues long. The CDR3 DNA reads TGTGCCAGCAGCTCAGGAGTGGGGCGCGACTATGGCTACACCTTC. Amino acid sequence: CASSSGVGRDYGYTF.

This rearrangement joins TRBV29-1 to TRBJ2-1; D unclear. Germline CDR1 reads SQVTM; CDR2 reads ANQGSEA. The CDR3 runs to 12 residues. The V end lost 4 bases, the J end lost 12 bases, and 16 bases lay between the germline ends. The CDR3 region has the DNA TGCAGCGTTGGAGGTGGGGAATTTGCGCAGTTCTTC. This translates into CSVGGGEFAQFF.

This chain joins TRBV5-1 and TRBJ2-3, with 13 positions matching TRBD2. The CDR3 is 16 amino acids. Germline values: CDR1 SGHRS, CDR2 YFSETQ. J lost 4 bases, V lost 3 bases, and 5 bases had no gene match. As DNA, the CDR3 is TGCGCCAGCAGCTCTGGGACTAGCGGGAAATCAGATACGCAGTATTTT. Translation gives CASSSGTSGKSDTQYF.

V gene TRBV7-9 combines with J gene TRBJ2-1; 8 bases are shared with TRBD1. In germline, CDR1 is SEHNR, CDR2 FQNEAQ (reference sequence). CDR3 length: 14 amino acids. V was pared by 4 bases and J by 6 bases, with 5 bases of the junction left unmatched. CDR3 nucleotides: TGTGCCAGCAGCTCAAGGACAGGGATCAATGAGCAGTTCTTC. Translation: CASSSRTGINEQFF.

This clonotype turned up a few times. The gene calls are TRBV27 and TRBJ2-1; no firm D call. Trimming took off 3 bases at V and 3 bases at J, with 9 bases between the two ends. Per the germline V gene, CDR1 is MNHEY and CDR2 is SMNVEV (reference sequence). This CDR3 spans 14 amino acids. The CDR3 coding sequence is TGTGCCAGCAGTTTGAGACCGAGCTACAATGAGCAGTTCTTC. This codes for CASSLRPSYNEQFF.

The chain links TRBV11-2 to TRBJ2-7; 13 bases agree with TRBD2. CDR3 length equals 16 residues. The V segment lost 2 bases and the J segment 5 bases; nucleotides outside the gene matches: 6. CDR1 is SGHAT, CDR2 FQNNGV, per germline. This CDR3 reads CASSLNYGLAGDEQYF. The CDR3 nucleotides read TGTGCCAGCAGCTTAAACTATGGACTAGCGGGAGACGAGCAGTACTTC.

This clonotype was observed a handful of times. The V gene is TRBV28, the J gene TRBJ2-5, with a possible D match to TRBD2 (6 bases). Germline assignment: CDR1 MDHEN and CDR2 SYDVKM. Between the trimmed V and J ends, which lost 5 bases and 5 bases, there was a span of 21 bases. The CDR3 extends over 16 amino acids. CDR3 loop: CASSTPHTSSGETQYF. DNA of the CDR3: TGTGCCAGCAGTACCCCACACACTAGCTCAGGGGAGACCCAGTACTTC.

This clonotype occurred many times. The CDR3 DNA reads as TGTGCCAGCAGCCCGAGGACGGAACTAGCAGGCGATGAGCAGTTCTTC. Translating gives CASSPRTELAGDEQFF. V usage is TRBV4-2 and J usage is TRBJ2-1; maybe TRBD2 (6 bases). Deletions cut 4 bases from V and 8 bases from J, with 21 bases between. Germline V gene lookup returns CDR1 LGHNA and CDR2 YNFKEQ. This CDR3 contains 16 residues.

The rearrangement uses TRBV6-6 and TRBJ1-1; tentatively, D is TRBD1 (5 bases). Germline V gene lookup returns CDR1 MNHNY and CDR2 SVGAGI (reference sequence). This CDR3 contains 13 residues. The V end lost 2 bases, the J end lost 7 bases, and 11 bases lay between the germline ends. The CDR3 is CASSYPGRGEAFF. The CDR3 DNA is TGTGCCAGCAGTTACCCAGGGAGGGGTGAAGCTTTCTTT.

The genes are TRBV29-1 and TRBJ1-1; 8 bases are shared with TRBD1. J lost 5 bases, V lost 5 bases, and 7 bases had no gene match. Germline CDR1 SQVTM, CDR2 ANQGSEA. CDR3 size: 13 residues. This CDR3 is CSVSGTGSTEAFF. The CDR3 DNA follows: TGCAGCGTTTCCGGGACAGGTAGTACTGAAGCTTTCTTT.

The V gene is TRBV7-2, the J gene TRBJ2-1; D unclear. Trimming shortened V by 3 bases and J by 5 bases, and 11 bases separated the two germline ends. The CDR3 loop spans 14 amino acids. The germline V gene has CDR1 SGHTA and CDR2 FQGNSA. DNA for the CDR3: TGTGCCAGCAGCTTTTTCCTAGAGAACAATGAGCAGTTCTTC. Translating gives CASSFFLENNEQFF.

This rearrangement joins TRBV6-2 or TRBV6-3 to TRBJ2-7; 9 bases fit TRBD2. The CDR3 has 15 residues. With V trimmed by 6 bases and J by 0 bases, 6 bases remained unmatched. Germline V gene sequence: CDR1 MNHEY, CDR2 SVGEGT. The CDR3 region is CASRRLAESSYEQYF. CDR3 nucleotides: TGTGCCAGCAGACGACTAGCGGAGAGCTCCTACGAGCAGTACTTC.